These T cell receptor beta chains were read from a single sample in a study of T cells in Graves' hyperthyroidism and ophthalmopathy. Each CDR3 protein is one row after TCRdb ran MiXCR on the multiplex PCR reads. The profile covers a few hundred thousand distinct CDR3 sequences, with roughly 13% appearing a single time and more than 20% taken by the ten largest. The sample comprised blood. The receptors were gathered from a man younger than 40 with Graves' hyperthyroidism that later progressed to Graves' ophthalmopathy. CDR3s include the opening cysteine and the closing phenylalanine or tryptophan. The D gene is left open where the match is weak. Size is stated for part of the rows, as once, few or many counts, or as a class when the clone is expanded.

j_call clone_size d_call v_call cdr3_length cdr3_aa cdr3_nt
TRBJ2-1 many - TRBV11-2 16 CASSVEGGRTLLGQFF TGTGCCAGCAGCGTCGAGGGGGGACGGACCCTTTTGGGGCAGTTCTTC
TRBJ2-1 many TRBD2 TRBV7-2 13 CASSYPGGNEQFF TGTGCCAGCAGTTATCCGGGAGGGAATGAGCAGTTCTTC
TRBJ2-3 - TRBD2 TRBV27 21 CASRRRALIPGLAGEGDAQYF TGTGCCAGCAGACGCAGAGCTTTAATCCCGGGACTAGCGGGGGAGGGAGATGCGCAGTATTTT
TRBJ1-6 few - TRBV6-1 13 CASSQDCNSPLHF TGTGCCAGCAGCCAGGACTGTAATTCACCCCTCCACTTT
TRBJ2-7 - - TRBV30 16 CAGRKPLGGQSYEQYF TGTGCCGGGAGGAAACCTTTGGGCGGGCAGTCCTACGAGCAGTACTTC
TRBJ2-1 - - TRBV20-1 11 CSARDFPEQFF TGCAGTGCTAGAGATTTCCCTGAGCAGTTCTTC
TRBJ2-1 few - TRBV6-5 12 CASSYSLDEQFF TGTGCCAGCAGTTACTCGTTAGATGAGCAGTTCTTC
TRBJ2-7 - - TRBV18 12 CASSPEMNEQYF TGTGCCAGCTCACCAGAAATGAACGAGCAGTACTTC
TRBJ1-2 many TRBD1 TRBV7-8 17 CASSFRTGGINLYGYTF TGTGCCAGCAGCTTTAGAACAGGGGGCATCAACTTATATGGCTACACCTTC
TRBJ1-5 many - TRBV28 14 CASSFQISNQPQHF TGTGCCAGCAGTTTTCAGATTAGCAATCAGCCCCAGCATTTT
TRBJ2-3 - - TRBV24-1 14 CATRRGRETDTQYF TGTGCCACCAGAAGAGGCAGGGAGACAGATACGCAGTATTTT
TRBJ2-1 many - TRBV20-1 13 CSARAGWNNEQFF TGCAGTGCTAGAGCGGGATGGAACAATGAGCAGTTCTTC
TRBJ1-4 - - TRBV10-1 12 CASSGTDRKLFF TGCGCCAGCAGTGGAACGGACCGAAAACTGTTTTTT
TRBJ2-1 many - TRBV7-9 12 CASSPGDHWQFF TGTGCCAGCAGTCCGGGAGACCATTGGCAGTTCTTC
TRBJ2-3 many - TRBV7-8 14 CASLLSGYTDTQYF TGTGCCAGCCTTCTATCGGGGTACACAGATACGCAGTATTTT
TRBJ1-2 - - TRBV20-1 10 CSAHNYGYTF TGCAGTGCCCATAACTATGGCTACACCTTC
TRBJ1-5 many TRBD1 TRBV9 13 CASSAGQNQPQHF TGTGCCAGCAGCGCGGGACAGAATCAGCCCCAGCATTTT
TRBJ2-2 - - TRBV24-1 12 CATSGDTGELFF TGTGCCACCAGTGGGGACACCGGGGAGCTGTTTTTT
TRBJ1-5 few - TRBV20-1 14 CSARDGVGVQPQHF TGCAGTGCTAGAGATGGGGTGGGGGTCCAGCCCCAGCATTTT
TRBJ1-6 few - TRBV5-1 16 CASSFGTASYNSPLHF TGCGCCAGCAGCTTTGGGACGGCCTCCTATAATTCACCCCTCCACTTT
TRBJ2-2 - - TRBV7-6 14 CASSLVSRTGELFF TGTGCCAGCAGCTTAGTCAGCCGGACCGGGGAGCTGTTTTTT
TRBJ2-3 many TRBD2 TRBV30 14 CAWGALAGEDTQYF TGTGCCTGGGGAGCTCTAGCGGGGGAAGATACGCAGTATTTT
TRBJ2-2 - TRBD1 TRBV10-3 15 CATRTGRFETGELFF TGTGCCACCCGGACAGGGCGTTTTGAAACCGGGGAGCTGTTTTTT
TRBJ2-1 - - TRBV5-1 13 CASSLARIEEQFF TGCGCCAGCAGCTTGGCGAGAATTGAGGAGCAGTTCTTC
TRBJ1-3 many - TRBV2 13 CASDVASGNTIYF TGTGCCAGCGACGTGGCCTCTGGAAACACCATATATTTT
TRBJ1-5 many - TRBV12-3/TRBV12-4 14 CASSLITSNQPQHF TGTGCCAGCAGTTTAATCACCAGCAATCAGCCCCAGCATTTT
TRBJ2-1 few TRBD2 TRBV20-1 15 CSARTSGGTYNEQFF TGCAGTGCTCGGACTAGCGGGGGGACCTACAATGAGCAGTTCTTC
TRBJ2-5 - TRBD2 TRBV15 13 CATSSGLVEAQYF TGTGCCACCAGCAGTGGACTAGTTGAAGCCCAGTACTTC
TRBJ1-5 many - TRBV30 13 CAWSVLGNQPQHF TGTGCCTGGAGTGTACTCGGCAATCAGCCCCAGCATTTT
TRBJ1-5 - - TRBV20-1 13 CSAAGQTNQPQHF TGCAGTGCCGCCGGACAGACTAATCAGCCCCAGCATTTT
TRBJ1-1 many - TRBV6-5 13 CASSYGGATEAFF TGTGCCAGCAGTTACGGGGGGGCCACTGAAGCTTTCTTT
TRBJ2-3 many - TRBV5-1 14 CASSYEIARDTQYF TGCGCCAGCAGCTATGAAATCGCCAGAGATACGCAGTATTTT
TRBJ2-5 many - TRBV11-3 15 CASSTWGRAQETQYF TGTGCCAGCAGCACCTGGGGCCGAGCCCAAGAGACCCAGTACTTC
TRBJ2-7 many - TRBV20-1 14 CSATSPLGKSEQYF TGCAGTGCTACCAGTCCCCTCGGTAAAAGCGAGCAGTACTTC
TRBJ1-2 - - TRBV12-3/TRBV12-4 13 CASSWGGAYGYTF TGTGCCAGCAGTTGGGGAGGGGCCTATGGCTACACCTTC
TRBJ1-1 - - TRBV12-3/TRBV12-4 14 CASTASNMNTEAFF TGTGCCAGCACCGCCAGCAACATGAACACTGAAGCTTTCTTT
TRBJ2-5 - - TRBV7-8 13 CASSHGQQETQYF TGTGCCAGCAGTCATGGACAGCAAGAGACCCAGTACTTC
TRBJ2-3 - - TRBV7-2 15 CASSLALAAADTQYF TGTGCCAGCAGCTTAGCTCTAGCAGCGGCAGATACGCAGTATTTT
TRBJ1-2 many - TRBV7-6 13 CASSTRGLDGYTF TGTGCCAGCAGTACCAGGGGTTTGGATGGCTACACCTTC
TRBJ2-3 many - TRBV29-1 12 CSVGVATDTQYF TGCAGCGTTGGAGTGGCCACAGATACGCAGTATTTT
TRBJ2-1 - TRBD2 TRBV5-4 16 CASSISGGADLNEQFF TGTGCCAGCAGCATAAGCGGGGGGGCCGATTTAAATGAGCAGTTCTTC
TRBJ1-1 many - TRBV12-3/TRBV12-4 13 CASSFEIYTEAFF TGTGCCAGCAGTTTCGAGATCTACACTGAAGCTTTCTTT
TRBJ2-7 many TRBD1 TRBV7-9 16 CASSRRDRALSYEQYF TGTGCCAGCAGCCGAAGGGACAGGGCCCTCTCCTACGAGCAGTACTTC
TRBJ1-1 many TRBD1 TRBV7-3 17 CASSLHVLTGKDTEAFF TGTGCCAGCAGCTTACACGTCTTGACAGGGAAGGACACTGAAGCTTTCTTT
TRBJ1-5 - TRBD1 TRBV7-8 17 CASSLGTGGLSNQPRHF TGTGCCAGCAGCTTAGGGACAGGGGGCCTTAGCAATCAGCCCCGGCATTTT
TRBJ1-1 many - TRBV7-6 13 CASSLTENTEAFF TGTGCCAGCAGCTTGACAGAGAACACTGAAGCTTTCTTT
TRBJ2-7 many TRBD1 TRBV11-2 15 CASSHTQGANYEQYF TGTGCCAGCAGCCATACACAGGGGGCGAACTACGAGCAGTACTTC
TRBJ1-1 many - TRBV28 15 CASSLFPGSNTEAFF TGTGCCAGCAGTTTATTTCCAGGTTCGAACACTGAAGCTTTCTTT
TRBJ1-4 few - TRBV6-1 14 CASSRQAYNEKLFF TGTGCCAGCAGTAGACAGGCCTATAATGAAAAACTGTTTTTT
TRBJ1-2 few - TRBV7-9 13 CASSRGLGYGYTF TGTGCCAGCAGCCGAGGGCTGGGGTATGGCTACACCTTC
TRBJ1-6 many - TRBV24-1 14 CATSDHGANSPLHF TGTGCCACCAGTGATCACGGGGCTAATTCACCCCTCCACTTT
TRBJ2-1 - - TRBV6-5 12 CASSYSGYEQFF TGTGCCAGCAGTTACTCTGGGTATGAGCAGTTCTTC
TRBJ1-1 many - TRBV28 11 CASSHVTEAFF TGTGCCAGCAGCCACGTCACTGAAGCTTTCTTT
TRBJ2-3 many TRBD2 TRBV20-1 13 CSARGLATDTQYF TGCAGTGCTCGCGGACTAGCCACAGATACGCAGTATTTT
TRBJ2-1 - - TRBV15 15 CATSTPKVGVDEQFF TGTGCCACCAGCACCCCGAAGGTAGGGGTCGATGAGCAGTTCTTC
TRBJ2-5 many TRBD2 TRBV7-2 15 CASSPPSGGMETQYF TGTGCCAGCAGCCCCCCTAGCGGGGGGATGGAGACCCAGTACTTC